This TCR beta chain is drawn from a study of sequential checkpoint blockade in melanoma (dated by TCRdb to about 2019). For context, the study as a whole: Patients were randomized 1:1 to first-line nivolumab followed by ipilimumab (arm A) or ipilimumab followed by nivolumab (arm B). Maintenance nivolumab came after each of the two trial sequences. TCRbeta immunosequencing was performed on DNA from around 96 pretreatment melanoma tumor samples. For about 22 patients, matched tumor biopsies were taken both before treatment and at week 13, after single-agent nivolumab (arm A) or ipilimumab (arm B). In around 74% of the matched pre- and post-treatment tumor biopsy pairs, both biopsies came from the same lesion. The full study reports these points: Achieving clinical benefit was about 30 times more likely for patients whose tumor T-cell fraction and clonality increased by week 13. Among patients in arm A, the nivolumab-first arm, pretreatment tumor TIL clonality was associated with response (P = .04). The response-prediction model combining TCR metrics and mutation burden needs validation in larger, independent patient cohorts. Within-arm analyses of tumor T-cell fraction were constrained by small sample sizes and reduced statistical power. Tumor T-cell fraction and clonality were correlated with PD-L1 staining and CD8+ T-cell counts, but not with mutational load.

V is pared back by 0 bases and J by 3 bases, with 5 bases lying between the germline termini. The germline V gene (reference sequence) specifies GTSNPN as CDR1 and SVGIG as CDR2. From cysteine to phenylalanine, the CDR3 is 12 amino acids long. Only the CDR3 region is kept as DNA, spanning 36 bases read in frame from base 1. For this clone: Its antigen target is currently unknown. Base qualities are not recorded, but no much larger clone differs from it by a single base.

In light of the paper, this sample's treatment or condition label describes: randomized to nivolumab then ipilimumab (arm A) or the reverse (arm B). Prior DNA-damaging chemotherapy had not been received by any trial patient. CheckMate 064, a randomized, open-label phase II trial of sequential checkpoint blockade, was the source of the samples, all of which came from patients with melanoma. Genomic DNA from formalin-fixed paraffin-embedded (FFPE) tissue samples was used for tumor TCR sequencing. TCRbeta CDR3 regions were immunosequenced from genomic DNA with the immunoSEQ Assay. Before high-throughput sequencing, the genomic DNA was amplified using bias-controlled multiplex PCR. The original methods were these. To quantify the absolute abundance of each unique TCRbeta CDR3 region, the sequences were collapsed and filtered. Clonality, defined as 1 minus Pielou's evenness, was calculated using only productive rearrangements. Tumor T-cell fraction was computed by normalizing TCRbeta template counts to usable DNA, estimated from several housekeeping genes. Clones with significantly greater frequencies in on-treatment versus baseline samples were identified using a previously published method. What TCRdb holds here is the immuneACCESS table cut down to in-frame rearrangements. Part of the clones is not present; checked against another copy, under half of the missing clones reflect an unresolved V gene, and the others are unexplained. The V and J calls and clone size were taken over from that table, and D and trimming were inferred from the DNA. The sample contains more than 30,000 clones, 30% to 35% of them found a single time. Of the sample, 1.5% to 2% falls within the top ten clones.

The starting material was tumor tissue (inferred from file names), obtained from a patient given nivolumab and ipilimumab in sequence. The chain couples TRBV30 to TRBJ1-1; the D gene identity is not certain. This clonotype was sampled from a human donor with melanoma. The DNA sequence follows: TGTGCCTGGAGTGTATGGGACACTGAAGCTTTCTTT. Translation gives CAWSVWDTEAFF.